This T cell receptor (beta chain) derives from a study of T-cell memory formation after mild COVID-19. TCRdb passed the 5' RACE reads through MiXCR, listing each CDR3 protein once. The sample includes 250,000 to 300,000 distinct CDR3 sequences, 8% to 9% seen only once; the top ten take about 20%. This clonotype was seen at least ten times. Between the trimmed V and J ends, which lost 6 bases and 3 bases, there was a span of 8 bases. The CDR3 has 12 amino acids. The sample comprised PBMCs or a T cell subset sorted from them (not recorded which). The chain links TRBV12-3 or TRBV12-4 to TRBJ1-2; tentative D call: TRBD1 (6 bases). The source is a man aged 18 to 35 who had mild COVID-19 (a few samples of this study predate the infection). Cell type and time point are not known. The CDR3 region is CASSPGDYGYTF. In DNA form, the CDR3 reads TGTGCCAGCAGCCCAGGGGACTATGGCTACACCTTC.